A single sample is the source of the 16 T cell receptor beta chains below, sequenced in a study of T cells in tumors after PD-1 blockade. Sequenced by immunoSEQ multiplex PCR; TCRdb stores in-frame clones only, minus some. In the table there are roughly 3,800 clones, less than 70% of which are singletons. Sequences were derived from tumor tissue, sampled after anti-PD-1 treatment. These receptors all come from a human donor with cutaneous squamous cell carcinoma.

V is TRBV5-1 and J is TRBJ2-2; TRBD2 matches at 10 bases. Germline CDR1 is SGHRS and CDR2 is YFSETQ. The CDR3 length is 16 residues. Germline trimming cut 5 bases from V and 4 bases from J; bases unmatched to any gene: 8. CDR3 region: CASSSSGGGITGELFF. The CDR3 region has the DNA TGCGCCAGCAGTTCTAGCGGGGGAGGTATCACCGGGGAGCTGTTTTTT.

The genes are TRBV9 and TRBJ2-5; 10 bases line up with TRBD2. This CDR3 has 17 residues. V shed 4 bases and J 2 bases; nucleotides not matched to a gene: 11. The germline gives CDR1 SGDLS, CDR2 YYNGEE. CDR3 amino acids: CASSPGVAGGPQETQYF. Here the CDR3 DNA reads TGTGCCAGCAGCCCGGGGGTAGCGGGGGGCCCTCAAGAGACCCAGTACTTC.

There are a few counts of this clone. CDR3 bases: TGTGCCAGCAGTGACAGGGCAACTAATGAAAAACTGTTTTTT. It translates to CASSDRATNEKLFF. The V and J genes are TRBV28 and TRBJ1-4; 7 bases agree with TRBD1. Germline V CDR1 and CDR2: MDHEN, SYDVKM. The junction had 0 bases not matched to a gene; V was cut back by 5 bases and J by 0 bases. The CDR3 sequence is 14 residues long.

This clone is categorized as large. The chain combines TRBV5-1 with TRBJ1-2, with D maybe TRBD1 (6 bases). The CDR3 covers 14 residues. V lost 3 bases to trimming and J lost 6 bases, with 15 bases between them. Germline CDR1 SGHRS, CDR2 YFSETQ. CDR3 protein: CASSWETGTHGYTF. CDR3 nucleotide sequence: TGCGCCAGCAGCTGGGAGACAGGAACCCATGGCTACACCTTC.

The CDR3 nucleotides read TGTGCCAGCAGCTTAACCGGGACGACTGAAGCTTTCTTT. This gives the protein CASSLTGTTEAFF. This chain uses TRBV7-8 with TRBJ1-1, with a weak D call TRBD1 (5 bases). CDR1 and CDR2 (germline): SGHVS, FQNEAQ. Trimming removed 2 bases from V and 5 bases from J, with 9 bases in between. The CDR3 totals 13 residues.

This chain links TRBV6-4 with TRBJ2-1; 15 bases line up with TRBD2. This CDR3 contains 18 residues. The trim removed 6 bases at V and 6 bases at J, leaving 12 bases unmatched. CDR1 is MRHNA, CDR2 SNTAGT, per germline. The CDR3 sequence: CASRPGLAGGLSVNEQFF. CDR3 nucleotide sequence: TGTGCCAGCAGGCCGGGACTAGCGGGGGGTCTGTCGGTCAATGAGCAGTTCTTC.

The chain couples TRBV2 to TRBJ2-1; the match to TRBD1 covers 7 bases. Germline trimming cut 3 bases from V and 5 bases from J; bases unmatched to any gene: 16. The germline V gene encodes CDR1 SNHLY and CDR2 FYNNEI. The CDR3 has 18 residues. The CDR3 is CASSDPEGAGSTHNEQFF. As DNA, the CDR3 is TGTGCCAGCAGTGATCCCGAGGGGGCTGGGAGCACCCACAATGAGCAGTTCTTC. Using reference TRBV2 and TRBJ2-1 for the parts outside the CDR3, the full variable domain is EPEVTQTPSHQVTQMGQEVILRCVPISNHLYFYWYRQILGQKVEFLVSFYNNEISEKSEIFDDQFSVERPDGSNFTLKIRSTKLEDSAMYFCASSDPEGAGSTHNEQFFGPGTRLTVL.

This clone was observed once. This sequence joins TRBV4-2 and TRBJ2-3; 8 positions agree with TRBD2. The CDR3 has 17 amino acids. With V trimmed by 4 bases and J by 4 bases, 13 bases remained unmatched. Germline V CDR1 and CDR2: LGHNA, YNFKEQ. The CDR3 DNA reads TGTGCCAGCAGCCGCCCCGGCGAGCGGGGGTTCGCAGATACGCAGTATTTT. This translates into CASSRPGERGFADTQYF.

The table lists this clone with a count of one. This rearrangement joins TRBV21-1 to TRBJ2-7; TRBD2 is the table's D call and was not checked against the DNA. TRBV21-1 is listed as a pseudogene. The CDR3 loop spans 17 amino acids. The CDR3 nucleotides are TGTGCCAGCAGCGTACTACCCGCCGGCCGGCCAGCGTACGAGCAGTACTTC. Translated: CASSVLPAGRPAYEQYF.

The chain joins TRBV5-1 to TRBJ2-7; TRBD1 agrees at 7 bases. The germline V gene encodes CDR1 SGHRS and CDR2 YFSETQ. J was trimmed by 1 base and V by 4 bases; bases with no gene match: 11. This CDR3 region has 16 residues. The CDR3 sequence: CASSARRGGASYEQYF. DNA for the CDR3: TGCGCCAGCAGCGCCCGACGAGGGGGCGCTTCCTACGAGCAGTACTTC. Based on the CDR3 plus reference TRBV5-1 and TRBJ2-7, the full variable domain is KAGVTQTPRYLIKTRGQQVTLSCSPISGHRSVSWYQQTPGQGLQFLFEYFSETQRNKGNFPGRFSGRQFSNSRSEMNVSTLELGDSALYLCASSARRGGASYEQYFGPGTRLTVT.

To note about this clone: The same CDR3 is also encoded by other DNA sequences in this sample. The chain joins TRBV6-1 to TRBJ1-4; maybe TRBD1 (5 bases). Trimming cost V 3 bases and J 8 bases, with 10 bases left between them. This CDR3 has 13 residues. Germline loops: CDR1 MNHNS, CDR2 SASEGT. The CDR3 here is CASSERGREKLFF. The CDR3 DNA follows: TGTGCCAGCAGTGAGAGGGGAAGGGAAAAACTGTTTTTT.

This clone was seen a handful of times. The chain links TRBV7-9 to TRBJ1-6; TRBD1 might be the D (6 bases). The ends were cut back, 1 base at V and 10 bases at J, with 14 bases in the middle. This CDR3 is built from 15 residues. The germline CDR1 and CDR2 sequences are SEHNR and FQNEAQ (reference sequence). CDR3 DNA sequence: TGTGCCAGCAGCTTAGGTACAGGGTTCGTATCACCCCTCCACTTT. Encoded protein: CASSLGTGFVSPLHF.

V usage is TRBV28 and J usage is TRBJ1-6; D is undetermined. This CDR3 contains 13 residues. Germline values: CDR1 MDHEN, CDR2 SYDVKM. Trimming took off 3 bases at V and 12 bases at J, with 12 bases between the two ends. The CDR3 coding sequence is TGTGCCAGCAGTTTTGAAAGCAGTTTACCCCTCCACTTT. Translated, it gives CASSFESSLPLHF.

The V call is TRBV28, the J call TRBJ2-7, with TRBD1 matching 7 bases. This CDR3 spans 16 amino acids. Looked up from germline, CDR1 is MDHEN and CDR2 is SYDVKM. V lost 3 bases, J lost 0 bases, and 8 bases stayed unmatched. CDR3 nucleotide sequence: TGTGCCAGCAGTTTTTCCCTACAGGGGCCCTCCTACGAGCAGTACTTC. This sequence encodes CASSFSLQGPSYEQYF.

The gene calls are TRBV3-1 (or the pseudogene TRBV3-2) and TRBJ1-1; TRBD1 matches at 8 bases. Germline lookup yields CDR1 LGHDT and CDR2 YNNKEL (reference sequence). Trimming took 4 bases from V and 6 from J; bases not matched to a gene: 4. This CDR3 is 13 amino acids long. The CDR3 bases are TGTGCCAGCAGCCGAGGGACAGGCGCTGAAGCTTTCTTT. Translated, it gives CASSRGTGAEAFF.

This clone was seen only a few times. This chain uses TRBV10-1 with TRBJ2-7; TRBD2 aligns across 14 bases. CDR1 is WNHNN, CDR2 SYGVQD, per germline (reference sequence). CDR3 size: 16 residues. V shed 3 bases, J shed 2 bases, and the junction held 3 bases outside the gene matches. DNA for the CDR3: TGCGCCAGCAGTGACCCGGGACTAGCGGGGGCCTACGAGCAGTACTTC. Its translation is CASSDPGLAGAYEQYF.